The T cell receptor (beta chain) under discussion was sequenced for a study of neurological immune-mediated disorders. Looking at the study overall: Relapsing-remitting disease was seen in about 90% of the roughly 35 multiple sclerosis patients, and secondary progressive disease was seen in 3.

MiXCR was run by TCRdb on the 5' RACE reads, yielding one entry per CDR3 protein. The sample carries approximately 48,000 distinct CDR3 sequences, just over 3% recorded once. This clonotype is deemed medium-sized. Its antigen is still unknown. V gave up 1 base and J gave up 0 bases, with 4 bases separating them. The CDR3 spans 13 residues. The V gene's germline CDR1 is SGHTA and CDR2 FQGNSA. The study, taken as a whole, reports: HTLV-1-associated myelopathy led in TCR clonal expansion, while multiple sclerosis ranked lowest, below healthy controls.

The origin of this receptor is a woman in her forties or fifties with multiple sclerosis. V usage is TRBV7-2 and J usage is TRBJ2-7; D not certain. The sequencing input was PBMCs. CDR3 loop: CASSLGHSYEQYF. CDR3 sequence (DNA): TGTGCCAGCAGCTTAGGTCACTCCTACGAGCAGTACTTC.